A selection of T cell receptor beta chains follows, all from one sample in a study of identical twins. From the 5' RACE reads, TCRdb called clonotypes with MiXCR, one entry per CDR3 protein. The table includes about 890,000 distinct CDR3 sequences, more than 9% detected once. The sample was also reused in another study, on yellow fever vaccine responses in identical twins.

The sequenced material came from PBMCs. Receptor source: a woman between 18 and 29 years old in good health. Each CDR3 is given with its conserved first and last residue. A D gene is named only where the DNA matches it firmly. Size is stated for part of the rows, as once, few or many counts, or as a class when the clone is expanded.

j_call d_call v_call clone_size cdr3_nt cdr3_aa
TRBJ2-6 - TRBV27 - TGTGCCAGCAGAAACGGGGGCGCTGGGGCCAACGTCCTGACTTTC CASRNGGAGANVLTF
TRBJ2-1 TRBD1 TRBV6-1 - TGTGCCAGCAGTACACCGTCGGGACAGCGCAATGAGCAGTTCTTC CASSTPSGQRNEQFF
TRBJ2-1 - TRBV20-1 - TGCAGTGCTAGAAAACCGGGACTGGAAAATTACAATGAGCAGTTCTTC CSARKPGLENYNEQFF
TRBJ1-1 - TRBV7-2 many TGTGCCAGCAGCTTCAACGTGAACACTGAAGCTTTCTTT CASSFNVNTEAFF
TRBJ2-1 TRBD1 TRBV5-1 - TGCGCCAGCAGCGGGCAGGGGGCTGTCAGTGAGCAGTTCTTC CASSGQGAVSEQFF
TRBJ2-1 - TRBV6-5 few TGTGCCAGCAGTTACTCGGCGCCGAGCTCCTACAATGAGCAGTTCTTC CASSYSAPSSYNEQFF
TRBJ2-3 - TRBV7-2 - TGTGCCAACAGCTTTAGCTCTTCGGAGACAGATACGCAGTATTTT CANSFSSSETDTQYF
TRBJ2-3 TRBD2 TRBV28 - TGTGCCAGCAGACGAACTGGACTAGATCATGGGACAGATACGCAGTATTTT CASRRTGLDHGTDTQYF
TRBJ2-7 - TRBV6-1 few TGTGCCAGCAGCATCGTAGGTACGACCTACGAGCAGTACTTC CASSIVGTTYEQYF
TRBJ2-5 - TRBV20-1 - TGCAGTGCTGTCCCCCCTTCCGGGTTAGAAGAGACCCAGTACTTC CSAVPPSGLEETQYF
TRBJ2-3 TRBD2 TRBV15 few TGTGCCACCAGCAGAGATCGGGCCCGACTAGCGGCTAGCACAGATACGCAGTATTTT CATSRDRARLAASTDTQYF
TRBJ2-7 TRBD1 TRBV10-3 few TGTGCCATCAGTGGAGATGGGACAGGGGAAAGGGGCGAGCAGTACTTC CAISGDGTGERGEQYF
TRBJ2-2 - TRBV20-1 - TGCAGTGCTACGGGACCGCTGGGCACCGGGGAGCTGTTTTTT CSATGPLGTGELFF
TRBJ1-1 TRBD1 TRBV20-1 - TGCAGTGCTAGAGCCGGGACAGGGGGCCCTGGGAGGAACACTGAAGCTTTCTTT CSARAGTGGPGRNTEAFF
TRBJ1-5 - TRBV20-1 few TGCAGTGCTATTACAGGGTCATGGGATCAGCCCCAGCATTTT CSAITGSWDQPQHF
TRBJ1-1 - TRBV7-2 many TGTGCCAGCAGCCGCAGAACAGGAAAGAACACTGAAGCTTTCTTT CASSRRTGKNTEAFF
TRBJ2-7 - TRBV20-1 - TGCAGTGCTAGAGATGAAGGAGGAGAGCAGTACTTC CSARDEGGEQYF
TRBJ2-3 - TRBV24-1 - TGTGCCACCAGGAGCGCCGCGTCCCCAGATACGCAGTATTTT CATRSAASPDTQYF
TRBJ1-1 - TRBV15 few TGTGCCACCAGCAGACGCCGAGAACGAATGAACACTGAAGCTTTCTTT CATSRRRERMNTEAFF
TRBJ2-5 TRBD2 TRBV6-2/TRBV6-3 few TGTGCCAGCAGTTACTCGCGGCTAGCGGGGTCTCGGGCGGGGGGAGAGACCCAGTACTTC CASSYSRLAGSRAGGETQYF
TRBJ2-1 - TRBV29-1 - TGCAGCGTTGAAGGCGAGGCAGGGGACCCCTACAATGAGCAGTTCTTC CSVEGEAGDPYNEQFF
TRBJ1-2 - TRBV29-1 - TGCAGCGTTGAACGCAGGCTATCTAACTATGGCTACACCTTC CSVERRLSNYGYTF
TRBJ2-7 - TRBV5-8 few TGTGCCAGCAGCTTGGGGGATACCTACGAGCAGTACTTC CASSLGDTYEQYF
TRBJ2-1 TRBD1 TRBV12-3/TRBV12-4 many TGTGCCAGCACCCCGGACAGGGGTTCTTACAATGAGCAGTTCTTC CASTPDRGSYNEQFF
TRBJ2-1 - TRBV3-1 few TGTGCCAGCAGCCAAGATTTGTTAGGACGTCTGTTCTTC CASSQDLLGRLFF
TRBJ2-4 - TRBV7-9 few TGTGCCAGCAGCTTACCGGGCAGCGGGAACATTCAGTACTTC CASSLPGSGNIQYF
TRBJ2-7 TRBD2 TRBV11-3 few TGTGCCAGCAGCTTCACCAGCGGGGGGGACTACGAGCAGTACTTC CASSFTSGGDYEQYF
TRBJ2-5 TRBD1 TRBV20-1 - TGCAGAACAGGGGCAGTCGAAGAGACCCAGTACTTC CRTGAVEETQYF
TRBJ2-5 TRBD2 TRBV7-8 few TGTGCCAGCAGCCACCCCTCGGGACTAGCGGGGGGAGGCCAAGAGACCCAGTACTTC CASSHPSGLAGGGQETQYF
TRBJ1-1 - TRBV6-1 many TGTGCCAGCAATAGAGACAGGCGAAACACTGAAGCTTTCTTT CASNRDRRNTEAFF
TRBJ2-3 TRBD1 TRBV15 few TGTGCCACCAGCAGAGTGGGACAGGGCGAAGGGGTAGATACGCAGTATTTT CATSRVGQGEGVDTQYF
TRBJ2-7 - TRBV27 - TGTGCCAGCAGCGCCCAACTCCACTACGAGCAGTACTTC CASSAQLHYEQYF
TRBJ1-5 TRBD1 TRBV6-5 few TGTGCCAGCAGTTCCGACAGGGAAGGTCAGCCCCAGCATTTT CASSSDREGQPQHF
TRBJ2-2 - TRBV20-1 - TGCAGTGCTAGTCCCAACCCCGGCTACACCGGGGAGCTGTTTTTT CSASPNPGYTGELFF
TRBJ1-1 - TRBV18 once TGTGCCAGCTCCTCGGCCACAGTGGAAGCTTTCTTT CASSSATVEAFF
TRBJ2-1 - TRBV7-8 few TGTGCCAGCAGCTTAGAGTTCCGGGATTTCTCCTACAATGAGCAGTTCTTC CASSLEFRDFSYNEQFF
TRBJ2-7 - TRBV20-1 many TGCAGTCTGGGGGACAACCTCTACGAGCAGTACTTC CSLGDNLYEQYF
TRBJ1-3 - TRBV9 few TGTGCCAGCAACAACCTGGGGTTCATGGGAAACACCATATATTTT CASNNLGFMGNTIYF
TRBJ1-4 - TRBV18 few TGTGCCAGCTCACCTGGACAGACTCTGAATGAAAAACTGTTTTTT CASSPGQTLNEKLFF
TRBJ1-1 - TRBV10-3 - TGTGCCATCGGTGGGGGATTTTTCTCTGAAGCTTTCTTT CAIGGGFFSEAFF
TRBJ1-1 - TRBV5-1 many TGTGCCAGCAGTTTAGGTCAGGGAATGAACACTGAAGCTTTCTTT CASSLGQGMNTEAFF
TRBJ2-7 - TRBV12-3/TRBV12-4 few TGTGCCAGCAGTCTCGACAGAGACGAGCAGTACTTC CASSLDRDEQYF
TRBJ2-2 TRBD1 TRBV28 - TGTGCCAGCAGCCCGGGGACAGCTACCAAGTTCGCGAACACCGGGGAGCTGTTTTTT CASSPGTATKFANTGELFF
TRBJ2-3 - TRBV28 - TGTGCCAGCAGTTTGCTGGACTACTCGGGGACAGATACGCAGTATTTT CASSLLDYSGTDTQYF
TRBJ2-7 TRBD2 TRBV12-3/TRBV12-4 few TGTGCCAGCAGTGCCCGGACTAGCGGGATCTACGAGCAGTACTTC CASSARTSGIYEQYF
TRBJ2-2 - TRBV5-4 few TGTGCCAGCAGCTACGCTGGGGGCACCGGGGAGCTGTTTTTT CASSYAGGTGELFF
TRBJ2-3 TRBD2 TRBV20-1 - TGCAGAGCCCAGGCGGGGGGTGATACGCAGTATTTT CRAQAGGDTQYF
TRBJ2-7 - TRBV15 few TGTGCCACCAGCGCTCAGTCGGACAGACGGCAGTACTTC CATSAQSDRRQYF
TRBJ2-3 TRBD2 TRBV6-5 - TGTGCCAGCAGTTCCACGGGACTAGCGACCCGGGAAAGCACAGATACGCAGTATTTT CASSSTGLATRESTDTQYF
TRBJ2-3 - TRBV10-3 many TGTGCCATCAGGGGGCGGCGGGCTGGTGAAGATACGCAGTATTTT CAIRGRRAGEDTQYF
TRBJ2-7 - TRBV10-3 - TGTGCCATCAGTGAGTTTGGCTACGAGCAGTACTTC CAISEFGYEQYF
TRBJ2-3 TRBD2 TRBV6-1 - TGTGCCAGCAGTAGGCTGGGGACTAGCGGACGCACAGATACGCAGTATTTT CASSRLGTSGRTDTQYF
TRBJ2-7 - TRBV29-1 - TGCAGCGTTGCGTTCCGGGCCGGACCGACGGCCTCCTACGAGCAGTACTTC CSVAFRAGPTASYEQYF